A single sample is the source of the 2 T cell receptor beta chains below, sequenced in a study of cytotoxic CD8 clonotypes in ibrutinib-treated CLL. Some clones are missing from TCRdb's copy, which holds only in-frame ones; the method was immunoSEQ multiplex PCR. The sample carries 250,000 or so clones, under 80% recorded once. This sample comprised PBMCs, obtained after 24 months of ibrutinib treatment. These receptors were taken from a human donor with chronic lymphocytic leukemia.

The V and J genes are TRBV6-5 and TRBJ2-3, with D uncertain. Looked up from germline, CDR1 is MNHEY and CDR2 is SVGAGI. The CDR3 loop spans 12 amino acids. V lost 5 bases and J 1 base, leaving 4 bases between the germline ends. CDR3 DNA sequence: TGTGCCAGCAGTAGCGGCACAGATACGCAGTATTTT. This sequence encodes CASSSGTDTQYF.

The genes are TRBV5-1 and TRBJ2-7; TRBD1 matches 9 bases. Germline trimming cut 3 bases from V and 4 bases from J; bases unmatched to any gene: 8. The CDR3 sequence is 15 residues long. Germline values: CDR1 SGHRS, CDR2 YFSETQ. The CDR3 protein is CASSSTGGGGYEQYF. The CDR3, as DNA: TGCGCCAGCAGCTCGACAGGGGGAGGGGGATACGAGCAGTACTTC.